The sequence of this TCR beta chain was determined in a study of T-cell memory formation after mild COVID-19. This clonotype was observed many times. 5'RACE primed from the constant segment yielded TCR alpha and TCR beta cDNA libraries bearing sample barcodes and UMIs. Each CDR3 protein gets one entry after TCRdb re-called the 5' RACE reads with MiXCR. This table has 350,000 to 450,000 distinct CDR3 sequences, 20% to 25% appearing once. V was cut by 3 bases and J by 8 bases, with 11 bases left in between. This CDR3 is 13 amino acids long. The rearrangement joins TRBV12-3 or TRBV12-4 to TRBJ2-4, with a possible D match to TRBD2 (5 bases). The sequence came from an adult woman who had mild COVID-19 (a few samples of this study predate the infection). Cell type and time point are not known. The sample taken for sequencing was PBMCs or a T cell subset sorted from them (not recorded which). The CDR3 protein is CASSLSEADIQYF. The CDR3 region has the DNA TGTGCCAGCAGTTTGTCCGAAGCGGACATTCAGTACTTC.